Below, one T cell receptor (beta chain) is given with its context. From germline, CDR1 is SGHRS and CDR2 YFSETQ. The V gene lost 0 bases and the J gene lost 4 bases, with 13 bases spanning the gap. CDR3 length: 15 residues. The data belong to a study of T-cell memory formation after mild COVID-19. Study summary: In these data, TCR clusters were largely donor specific.

TCRdb re-analysed the 5' RACE reads in MiXCR, keeping a single row per CDR3 protein. The data hold around 310,000 distinct CDR3 sequences, with more than 13% observed a single time. The chain has TRBV5-1 and TRBJ2-5; TRBD2 is a possible D gene (6 bases). Sequencing was carried out using PBMCs or a T cell subset sorted from them (not recorded which). This TCR was sampled from a man aged 18 to 35 who had mild COVID-19 (a few samples of this study predate the infection). Cell type and time point are not known. The CDR3 DNA reads as TGCGCCAGCAGCTTGGAGCGGGCTTGGCGAGAGACCCAGTACTTC. It is translated as CASSLERAWRETQYF. The full variable domain, rest sourced from reference TRBV5-1 and TRBJ2-5, is KAGVTQTPRYLIKTRGQQVTLSCSPISGHRSVSWYQQTPGQGLQFLFEYFSETQRNKGNFPGRFSGRQFSNSRSEMNVSTLELGDSALYLCASSLERAWRETQYFGPGTRLLVL.